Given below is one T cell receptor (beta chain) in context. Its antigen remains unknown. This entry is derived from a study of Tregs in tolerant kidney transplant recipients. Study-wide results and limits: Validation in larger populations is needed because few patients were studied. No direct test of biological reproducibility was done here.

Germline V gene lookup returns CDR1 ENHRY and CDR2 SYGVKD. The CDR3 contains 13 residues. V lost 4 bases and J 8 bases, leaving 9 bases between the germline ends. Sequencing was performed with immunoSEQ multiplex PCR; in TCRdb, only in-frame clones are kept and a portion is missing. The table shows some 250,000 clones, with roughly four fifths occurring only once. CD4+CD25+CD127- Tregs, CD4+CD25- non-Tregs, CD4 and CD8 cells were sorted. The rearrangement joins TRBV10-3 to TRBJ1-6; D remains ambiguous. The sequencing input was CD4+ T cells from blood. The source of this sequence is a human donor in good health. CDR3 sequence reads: CAISVQLDSPLHF. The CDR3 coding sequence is TGTGCCATCAGTGTACAACTCGATTCACCCCTCCACTTT.